This TCR beta chain comes out of a study of human T cells and chemical hapten exposure (dated by TCRdb to the early 2020s). In the study overall: For sensitization, 2% DPC in acetone was applied to a roughly 2 cm by roughly 2 cm area of upper inner arm skin. Throughout the study period of approximately 23 weeks, patients also received therapeutic DPC doses to the scalp every week. Patch tests used Finn chambers with 0.01% DPC on the upper back, scored after 6 days by International Contact Dermatitis Research Group standards. The patient cohort, mostly female, included alopecia areata with under or over 50% scalp involvement, alopecia totalis and alopecia universalis. Libraries were combined into a pool for sequencing, and differences in TCR yield between samples came mainly from small differences in library volumes within the pool. In alopecia patients, the study followed how the peripheral blood TCR repertoire changed in vivo over primary and secondary sensitization to diphenylcyclopropenone (DPC), a hapten. Blood samples were taken from patients before sensitization (week 0) and at 2, 6 and about 24 weeks after DPC sensitization. Roughly 30 alopecia patients provided blood for TCR sequencing at one to four time points (pre-sensitization, 2, 6 and 24 weeks).

The table lists this clonotype with a few counts. Its antigen is unknown. No base quality values were provided; no much bigger clone lies one nucleotide off. The library was generated by RACE. The sequencing machine was a NextSeq 500. During library preparation, unique molecular identifiers were attached to individual cDNA molecules so that TCRs could be counted quantitatively and reproducibly. Both TCR alpha and TCR beta chains were sequenced from each blood RNA sample. The study's own analysis went as follows. A median of about 89,000 TCRs per sample was observed, with a range of about 20,000 to 750,000. V, J and CDR3 annotation of the TCR reads was performed with the Decombinator software suite. For the PS versus PT1 abundance plots, all samples were subsampled to the same number of TCRs (28,000). Expanded TCRs were defined as absent before sensitization and observed at least eight times at the 2-week time point. Through fastp at Q25 and MiXCR, TCRdb rebuilt clones from the public reads, retaining in-frame beta chains. All rows with the same CDR3 protein become a single entry with the most common DNA and genes. Here the V and J calls rest on TCRdb's processing, not on the authors' analysis. A total of about 270,000 distinct CDR3 sequences appear in this sample, just under 8% of them only once. Of the sample, less than 1.5% is held by the ten largest clones.

The time point label here, explained by the study, means: pre-sensitization, week 0. Read against the paper, the sample's treatment or condition label means: therapeutic diphenylcyclopropenone sensitization with weekly scalp DPC. At each patch-test visit, blood was drawn before the patch test was applied. Eligible patients were aged 18 to 70, diagnosed with alopecia, deemed suitable for DPC therapy, and excluded if pregnant. Unfractionated whole blood was collected in Tempus Blood RNA tubes, and total RNA was extracted from that blood. Results the study describes overall, beyond this receptor: The number of PT1 expanded TCRs positively correlated with patch test score, significant at thresholds 8, 16 and 32 but not 4. Alopecia, a presumed autoimmune disease, was present in all patients, so the immune response of the patients might differ from that of healthy individuals. The number of TCRs above 1 in 1000 frequency did not change with DPC sensitization; there was no evidence of global repertoire structure alterations. Significantly more large CDR3 similarity clusters were formed by expanded TCRs than by pre-sensitization or healthy control sets, consistent with antigen-driven responses. Repeated subsampling changed both the strength of the expansion versus patch-test correlation and the threshold at which that correlation became significant.

The junction shows trimming of 4 bases on V and 2 bases on J, plus 11 bases between the germline ends. CDR1 and CDR2 were assigned from the germline V gene (reference sequence) as LNHNV and YYDKDF. Measured from the cysteine to the phenylalanine, the CDR3 is 14 residues long. Solely the CDR3 DNA is kept, with 42 bases framed from the first base. This clonotype originated in a man between 18 and 29 years old with alopecia areata. Some clones in this sample may be carry-over from other donors' samples. Sequencing was performed on whole blood, taken in connection with sensitization to the hapten diphenylcyclopropenone (DPC). The sequence joins TRBV15 to TRBJ1-1, with the D gene uncertain. This receptor has the CDR3 CATSTPAGNTEAFF. The sequence in DNA is TGTGCCACCAGCACCCCCGCAGGTAACACTGAAGCTTTCTTT.